The rows below give T cell receptor beta chains drawn from one sample of a study of chemoradiotherapy in HPV16-positive cancers. TCRdb keeps only in-frame clones here, not all; method: immunoSEQ multiplex PCR. The table records 50,000 to 55,000 clones, roughly nine tenths of them present only once. This material consisted of blood, taken from a patient who underwent chemoradiotherapy. These receptors were taken from a human donor with HPV-associated anogenital cancer. CDR3s include the opening cysteine and the closing phenylalanine or tryptophan. The D gene is left open where the match is weak. Not all rows give a size; the values are once, few, many and, for expanded clones, a class.

clone size	J gene	V gene	D gene	CDR3 protein	CDR3 DNA
-	TRBJ2-1	TRBV9	-	CASSVSQASYNEQFF	TGTGCCAGCAGCGTAAGCCAGGCCTCCTACAATGAGCAGTTCTTC
-	TRBJ1-3	TRBV5-5	-	CASSSGVLGNTIYF	TGTGCCAGCAGCTCAGGCGTTCTTGGAAACACCATATATTTT
-	TRBJ2-3	TRBV5-6	-	CASSFWTETQYF	TGTGCCAGCAGCTTCTGGACGGAAACGCAGTATTTT
-	TRBJ2-5	TRBV18	TRBD1	CASSATGAILQTQYF	TGTGCCAGCTCAGCGACAGGGGCTATCCTACAGACCCAGTACTTC
once	TRBJ2-5	TRBV5-4	-	CASSWNKAGAETQYF	TGTGCCAGCAGTTGGAATAAGGCGGGGGCGGAGACCCAGTACTTC
-	TRBJ2-1	TRBV5-1	-	CASSLELAQSNEQFF	TGCGCCAGCAGCTTGGAGCTAGCCCAAAGCAATGAGCAGTTCTTC
-	TRBJ2-1	TRBV7-5	-	CVRSPQGMGYNEQFF	TGTGTCAGAAGCCCCCAGGGGATGGGGTACAATGAGCAGTTCTTC
-	TRBJ2-2	TRBV4-3	-	CASSLQETNTGELFF	TGCGCCAGCAGCCTACAGGAGACGAACACCGGGGAGCTGTTTTTT
once	TRBJ1-3	TRBV5-4	-	CASSRGGSGNTIYF	TGTGCCAGCTCCCGCGGGGGGAGTGGAAACACCATATATTTT
-	TRBJ2-7	TRBV4-1	TRBD1	CASSRGQASSYEQYF	TGCGCCAGCAGCAGGGGACAGGCTAGCTCCTACGAGCAGTACTTC
once	TRBJ2-2	TRBV7-3	TRBD2	CASSQVAGGSTGELFF	TGTGCCAGCAGCCAGGTAGCGGGAGGGAGCACCGGGGAGCTGTTTTTT
-	TRBJ1-2	TRBV7-2	-	CASSARGNYGYTF	TGTGCCAGCAGCGCTAGGGGAAACTATGGCTACACCTTC
-	TRBJ1-1	TRBV7-2	-	CASSLVTGNTEAFF	TGTGCCAGCAGCTTAGTAACCGGGAACACTGAAGCTTTCTTT
-	TRBJ2-5	TRBV6-4	-	CARRHQETQYF	TGTGCCAGGCGCCACCAAGAGACCCAGTACTTC
-	TRBJ2-5	TRBV18	-	CASSPFQGERETQYF	TGTGCCAGCTCACCATTCCAGGGAGAGAGGGAGACCCAGTACTTC
-	TRBJ1-1	TRBV6-1	TRBD1	CASSEQGATEAFF	TGTGCCAGCAGTGAACAGGGGGCGACTGAAGCTTTCTTT
-	TRBJ2-2	TRBV30	-	CATDSLPNTGELFF	TGTGCCACTGACTCTCTCCCGAACACCGGGGAGCTGTTTTTT
-	TRBJ1-5	TRBV6-5	-	CASSYSQDRLNQPQHF	TGTGCCAGCAGTTACTCCCAAGACAGACTCAATCAGCCCCAGCATTTT
-	TRBJ1-6	TRBV4-3	-	CASSQENSYGSPLHF	TGCGCCAGCAGCCAAGAGAACAGCTATGGCTCACCCCTCCACTTT
-	TRBJ2-3	TRBV5-1	-	CASSSGSGTDTQYF	TGCGCCAGCAGCTCAGGCTCCGGGACAGATACGCAGTATTTT
-	TRBJ1-4	TRBV6-1	-	CASSDMGRNEKLFF	TGTGCCAGCAGTGACATGGGGCGGAATGAAAAACTGTTTTTT
-	TRBJ2-3	TRBV4-3	TRBD2	CASSQVGTSLTDTQYF	TGCGCCAGCAGCCAAGTTGGGACTAGCCTCACAGATACGCAGTATTTT
few	TRBJ2-5	TRBV11-2	-	CASSLDGPVEETQYF	TGTGCCAGCAGCTTAGATGGGCCAGTAGAAGAGACCCAGTACTTC
-	TRBJ2-5	TRBV19	-	CASRLAGETQYF	TGTGCCAGTAGGTTGGCAGGAGAGACCCAGTACTTC
-	TRBJ2-2	TRBV19	-	CASSLTPNTGELFF	TGTGCCAGTAGTCTGACCCCGAACACCGGGGAGCTGTTTTTT
-	TRBJ2-3	TRBV27	TRBD1	CASSRGQGSSDTQYF	TGTGCCAGCAGTAGGGGACAGGGGTCGTCAGATACGCAGTATTTT
-	TRBJ2-4	TRBV12-5	-	CASGFGSGAKNIQYF	TGTGCTAGTGGTTTCGGCTCGGGAGCCAAAAACATTCAGTACTTC
once	TRBJ2-5	TRBV10-2	-	CASSATSSSGVAQYF	TGCGCCAGCAGCGCGACTTCATCCAGTGGGGTGGCCCAGTACTTC
few	TRBJ2-1	TRBV5-4	TRBD1	CASSPGTGNEQFF	TGTGCCAGCAGCCCCGGGACAGGGAATGAGCAGTTCTTC
-	TRBJ1-6	TRBV5-4	-	CASSQDRPGANSPLHF	TGCGCCAGCAGCCAAGATCGGCCGGGAGCTAATTCACCCCTCCACTTT
few	TRBJ2-1	TRBV5-1	-	CASSLAAVSGNEQFF	TGCGCCAGCAGCTTGGCGGCGGTATCGGGGAATGAGCAGTTCTTC
-	TRBJ2-1	TRBV9	-	CATGDSYNEQFF	TGTGCCACAGGCGATTCCTACAATGAGCAGTTCTTC
-	TRBJ1-1	TRBV10-3	-	CAISALLANTEAFF	TGTGCCATCAGTGCGTTACTGGCGAACACTGAAGCTTTCTTT
once	TRBJ1-2	TRBV7-9	-	CASSLGWDGYTF	TGTGCCAGCAGCTTGGGGTGGGATGGCTACACCTTC
-	TRBJ2-7	TRBV6-5	TRBD2	CASSYLGTSANEQYF	TGTGCCAGCAGTTACTTAGGGACTAGCGCCAACGAGCAGTACTTC
-	TRBJ1-1	TRBV5-4	-	CASSLGGGTEAFF	TGTGCCAGCAGCTTAGGGGGAGGCACTGAAGCTTTCTTT
-	TRBJ2-2	TRBV30	TRBD2	CACPRGGTNTGELFF	TGTGCCTGTCCCCGCGGGGGGACGAACACCGGGGAGCTGTTTTTT
-	TRBJ2-1	TRBV6-5	-	CASSYLQHTYNEQFF	TGTGCCAGCAGTTATTTACAGCATACCTACAATGAGCAGTTCTTC
once	TRBJ2-7	TRBV23-1	TRBD1	CASNRRINWGDRERYEQYF	TGCGCCAGCAACCGAAGAATTAATTGGGGTGACAGGGAGCGCTACGAGCAGTACTTC
-	TRBJ2-1	TRBV9	TRBD1	CASSVEGQGGHEQFF	TGTGCCAGCAGCGTAGAAGGACAGGGTGGCCATGAGCAGTTCTTC
-	TRBJ2-7	TRBV7-6	-	CASSPGGSYEQYF	TGTGCCAGCAGCCCCGGAGGGTCCTACGAGCAGTACTTC
-	TRBJ2-1	TRBV7-7	TRBD1	CASSLVTGGTNNEQFF	TGTGCCAGCAGCTTAGTGACAGGGGGAACAAACAATGAGCAGTTCTTC
-	TRBJ2-2	TRBV5-1	TRBD2	CASSRTSGRATGELFF	TGCGCCAGCAGCCGGACTAGCGGGAGGGCCACCGGGGAGCTGTTTTTT
-	TRBJ1-2	TRBV7-2	-	CASSLGGSAKFYGYTF	TGTGCCAGCAGCTTAGGGGGGTCAGCGAAGTTCTATGGCTACACCTTC
few	TRBJ1-5	TRBV4-1	-	CASSQGGRSQPQHF	TGCGCCAGCAGCCAAGGCGGACGGAGCCAGCCCCAGCATTTT
-	TRBJ2-7	TRBV27	-	CASSLRGGVAYEQYF	TGTGCCAGCAGTTTACGAGGGGGGGTGGCCTACGAGCAGTACTTC
-	TRBJ2-1	TRBV7-2	-	CASSLADGSSYNEQFF	TGTGCCAGCAGCTTAGCGGACGGCAGCTCCTACAATGAGCAGTTCTTC
-	TRBJ2-3	TRBV4-3	TRBD2	CASSPGVAGVTDTQYF	TGCGCCAGCAGCCCCGGAGTAGCGGGAGTGACAGATACGCAGTATTTT
-	TRBJ2-7	TRBV11-2	TRBD1	CASSSSGTGGRYEQYF	TGTGCCAGCAGCTCATCCGGGACAGGGGGCCGCTACGAGCAGTACTTC
-	TRBJ2-1	TRBV7-7	-	CASSLALDSEQFF	TGTGCTAGCAGCTTAGCCCTAGATTCGGAGCAGTTCTTC